Listed below are T cell receptor beta chains from one sample, sequenced in a study of blood T cell repertoires in COVID-19. TCRdb keeps only in-frame clones here, not all; method: immunoSEQ multiplex PCR. The table shows 150,000 to 200,000 clones, with 85% to 90% occurring only once. Sequencing input: peripheral blood. These receptors originate from a human donor in a cohort sampled during active COVID-19. CDR3s include the opening cysteine and the closing phenylalanine or tryptophan.

V	J	CDR3
TRBV29-1	TRBJ2-1	CSVEPLDKAYNEQFF
TRBV6-6	TRBJ1-4	CASSSGQGATNEKLFF
TRBV10-3	TRBJ2-3	CAVQREGSGDTQYF
TRBV7-2	TRBJ2-2	CASSLVASGRFGELFF
TRBV7-9	TRBJ2-7	CASTLWDTSGKDLSYEQYF
TRBV28	TRBJ2-3	CASSRRKEARLDTQYF
TRBV2	TRBJ2-1	CASSAPGTGPKFF
TRBV6-2/TRBV6-3	TRBJ1-2	CASSHTGNPYGYTF
TRBV5-4	TRBJ1-1	CASGLSRRGRAEAFF
TRBV11-2	TRBJ2-3	CASSLASRTGKYF
TRBV19	TRBJ2-3	CASSQGIADTQYF
TRBV18	TRBJ1-2	CASSAGQQENYGYTF
TRBV4-1	TRBJ2-1	CASSQRQGLAREQFF
TRBV19	TRBJ2-1	CASSIDLEQGRYNEQFF
TRBV4-2	TRBJ2-3	CASSQLSTGITDTQYF
TRBV30	TRBJ1-3	CAWTPGLSGNTIYF
TRBV5-1	TRBJ1-5	CASSPAGSNQPQHF
TRBV6-1	TRBJ2-2	CASSDNFGRVTGELFF
TRBV19	TRBJ1-6	CATRGPTNSPLHF
TRBV11-3	TRBJ2-2	CASSLVGGQELFF
TRBV4-2	TRBJ2-7	CASSQVAGGSYEQYF
TRBV7-6	TRBJ2-3	CASSLLLKRLEGTDTQYF
TRBV5-5	TRBJ2-2	CASSLAVRANTGELFF
TRBV19	TRBJ1-2	CASFDRIYGYTF
TRBV6-2/TRBV6-3	TRBJ1-5	CASSYPYEPQHF
TRBV6-5	TRBJ2-2	CASSYGVGTGELFF
TRBV29-1	TRBJ1-2	CSVHRESNYGYTF
TRBV7-2	TRBJ2-1	CASSTVANEQFF
TRBV5-6	TRBJ1-1	CASSLGAASEAFF
TRBV30	TRBJ1-5	CAWGRGAINQPQHF
TRBV6-7	TRBJ2-1	CASSYLREEANEQFF
TRBV9	TRBJ1-2	CASSPRTGNYGYTF
TRBV19	TRBJ1-1	CASNSGTGIFPPEAFF
TRBV3-1/TRBV3-2	TRBJ2-7	CASSRAGLGEQYF
TRBV6-2/TRBV6-3	TRBJ2-6	CASSYGGVGANVLTF
TRBV19	TRBJ1-3	CASSIDVGSGNTIYF
TRBV6-5	TRBJ2-7	CASSYGTGTRGQYF
TRBV18	TRBJ2-5	CASSPPTGRETQYF
TRBV18	TRBJ2-7	CASSSGGAGGIYEQYF
TRBV5-4	TRBJ2-5	CASSPGGVEETQYF
TRBV27	TRBJ1-1	CASSFLGQGNTEAFF
TRBV5-6	TRBJ2-5	CASSLRPLMGGGPRETQYF
TRBV12-3/TRBV12-4	TRBJ2-7	CASSVSSYEQYF
TRBV10-3	TRBJ2-1	CAILTGSNEQFF
TRBV5-6	TRBJ2-7	CASSLGTASSYEQYF
TRBV5-1	TRBJ2-7	CASSLSTSLSYEQYF
TRBV28	TRBJ2-7	CASSPPGGRVGEQYF
TRBV19	TRBJ1-2	CASSILQGAHGYTF
TRBV7-5	TRBJ1-5	CARSDRVGGYNQPQHF
TRBV29-1	TRBJ2-5	CSVGWIGGAQYF
TRBV27	TRBJ2-3	CASSLGATGTDTQYF
TRBV5-6	TRBJ2-1	CASSPSSHNEQFF